By share, the clone carrying this T cell receptor beta chain counts as medium-sized. The antigen is not known. Original analysis: A classifier of distant metastasis in papillary thyroid cancer was built from CDR3 differences (across clinicopathological groups). TCRdb re-called the PCR reads via MiXCR. TCRdb assigned the V and J calls; the authors' analysis was not used. The sample consists of approximately 20,000 clones, approximately 24% of them appearing once. These data come from a study of metastatic and nonmetastatic thyroid tumors. Study overall: Repertoires of blood and of tissue (tumor or nodule) from malignant and benign thyroid patients were compared. Whole-study results and caveats: In both blood and tumor samples, TCR beta diversity was reported significantly higher for malignant than benign nodules.

Thyroid surgery had not been preceded by any treatment in any patient. The V gene lost 2 bases and the J gene lost 5 bases, with 27 bases spanning the gap. Germline V gives CDR1 LGHNA, CDR2 YSLEER. CDR3 length equals 20 residues. The sequenced material came from blood. The receptor comes from a male donor with papillary thyroid cancer or a benign thyroid nodule (not recorded which). Some clones in this sample may be carry-over from other donors' samples. The V gene is TRBV4-3, the J gene TRBJ2-2; D is possibly TRBD2 (6 bases). CDR3 coding DNA: TGCGCCAGCAGCCAATCTCATATGCAGGCAAGGGGCGCGGGAACCGGGGAGCTGTTTTTT. Amino acid sequence: CASSQSHMQARGAGTGELFF.